The 30 T cell receptor beta chains reported below all come from one sample, sequenced in a study of a mutant IDH1 vaccine in newly diagnosed glioma (dated by TCRdb to the early 2020s). No antigen has been identified for these receptors. This sample's time point label indicates: week 35, safety follow-up. Each vaccine dose, consisting of 300 ug of a 20-mer mutant IDH1 peptide in Montanide, was administered subcutaneously with topical imiquimod. The receptor library was made with the immunoSEQ multiplex PCR assay. The immuneACCESS repertoire file appears here via TCRdb, limited to in-frame rearrangements. These files lack a portion of the clones; in checked studies, under half of the deficit traces to unresolved V genes, and the cause of the others is not known. The sample table records 35,000 to 55,000 clones; about four fifths of these occur just once. The leading ten clones occupy 4.7% of the sample.

The input for sequencing was PBMCs, taken from a glioma patient whose treatment included an IDH1 peptide vaccine. Receptors were obtained from a woman between 40 and 55 years old with glioma. Some clones in this sample may be carry-over from other donors' samples.

The chain has TRBV30 and TRBJ1-3; possible D gene TRBD1, 5 bases. Germline V gene sequence: CDR1 GTSNPN, CDR2 SVGIG (reference sequence). There are 15 residues in the CDR3. Deletions cut 8 bases from V and 0 bases from J, with 17 bases between. This CDR3 is CARPGHQFSGNTIYF. The CDR3 nucleotides read TGTGCCCGTCCCGGACACCAATTCTCTGGAAACACCATATATTTT.

This chain connects TRBV27 to TRBJ2-2, with D maybe TRBD2 (6 bases). This CDR3 contains 14 residues. Germline-derived CDR1 and CDR2 are MNHEY and SMNVEV (reference sequence). Trimming stripped 3 bases from V and 6 bases from J, with 11 bases between. This CDR3 is CASSLAWGAGELFF. The CDR3 region has the DNA TGTGCCAGCAGTTTGGCCTGGGGGGCCGGGGAGCTGTTTTTT.

The rearrangement joins TRBV6-6 to TRBJ2-3; no clear D. V lost 5 bases, J lost 6 bases, and 9 bases lay in between. This CDR3 has 12 amino acids. Germline-derived CDR1 and CDR2 are MNHNY and SVGAGI (reference sequence). CDR3 sequence reads: CASSPPDDTQYF. In DNA, the CDR3 is TGTGCCAGCAGTCCTCCTGACGATACGCAGTATTTT.

For the CDR3, the DNA is TGTGCCAGCAGCTCTAGCGGGAGATACACAGATACGCAGTATTTT. It yields the protein CASSSSGRYTDTQYF. The chain joins TRBV9 to TRBJ2-3; 10 bases are a match to TRBD2. With 4 bases clipped from V and 2 bases from J, the junction kept 4 bases outside the gene matches. In germline, CDR1 is SGDLS, CDR2 YYNGEE. The length of the CDR3 is 15 residues.

The CDR3 nucleotides are TGTGCCAGCCAGGGAGGGGGCGGGAGTAAACCCGGGGAGCTGTTTTTT. It yields the protein CASQGGGGSKPGELFF. The V gene is TRBV4-2, the J gene TRBJ2-2; tentatively, D is TRBD1 or TRBD2 (7 bases each). From germline, CDR1 is LGHNA and CDR2 YNFKEQ. The CDR3 has 16 residues. Trimming pared 8 bases from V and 6 bases from J, leaving 22 bases between.

The gene calls are TRBV7-6 and TRBJ2-7, with D possibly TRBD1 on 6 matching bases. Trimming removed 5 bases at V and 7 bases at J, with 12 bases between. The CDR3 has 12 amino acids. Germline assignment: CDR1 SGHVS and CDR2 FNYEAQ. The CDR3 coding sequence is TGTGCCAGCAGCCAACAGGGTGAAGAGCAGTACTTC. It translates to CASSQQGEEQYF.

The genes are TRBV4-2 and TRBJ2-2, with D uncertain. CDR1 and CDR2 from the germline V gene are LGHNA and YNFKEQ. Trimming stripped 1 base from V and 1 base from J, with 13 bases between. CDR3 length equals 17 residues. The CDR3 nucleotides read TGTGCCAGCAGCCAAGTGAAGAGCGCTCAGAACACCGGGGAGCTGTTTTTT. Translated, it gives CASSQVKSAQNTGELFF.

Concerning this clone: Within the sample, other DNA sequences also encode this same CDR3. The chain combines TRBV5-1 with TRBJ1-1; D call uncertain. Looked up from germline, CDR1 is SGHRS and CDR2 is YFSETQ. This CDR3 comprises 14 residues. Trimming left V 0 bases short and J 2 bases short, with 8 bases between. The CDR3 bases are TGCGCCAGCAGCTTGGACGGTCAAAACACTGAAGCTTTCTTT. This translates into CASSLDGQNTEAFF.

V usage is TRBV5-4 and J usage is TRBJ1-3; 11 bases map to TRBD1. This CDR3 has 16 amino acids. J was trimmed by 1 base and V by 2 bases; bases with no gene match: 2. Per germline, CDR1 SGHNT and CDR2 YYREEE (reference sequence). The CDR3 DNA reads TGTGCCAGCAGCTTAGGGACAGGGGGATCTGGAAACACCATATATTTT. It yields the protein CASSLGTGGSGNTIYF.

The chain has TRBV29-1 and TRBJ2-1; 10 positions agree with TRBD2. With 4 bases clipped from V and 4 bases from J, the junction kept 4 bases outside the gene matches. Germline V gene sequence: CDR1 SQVTM, CDR2 ANQGSEA. CDR3 length equals 14 residues. CDR3: CSVVLAGFYNEQFF. CDR3 nucleotide sequence: TGCAGCGTTGTACTAGCGGGATTTTACAATGAGCAGTTCTTC.

V gene TRBV5-1 combines with J gene TRBJ2-7; 7 nucleotides align to TRBD1. This CDR3 spans 12 amino acids. Germline V gene data show CDR1 as SGHRS and CDR2 as YFSETQ. Losses at the gene ends were 4 bases for V and 7 bases for J; bases not matched to a gene: 5. The CDR3 reads CASSLTGSEQYF. DNA of the CDR3: TGCGCCAGCAGCCTGACAGGGAGTGAGCAGTACTTC. The entire variable domain, with the rest obtained from reference TRBV5-1 and TRBJ2-7, is as follows: KAGVTQTPRYLIKTRGQQVTLSCSPISGHRSVSWYQQTPGQGLQFLFEYFSETQRNKGNFPGRFSGRQFSNSRSEMNVSTLELGDSALYLCASSLTGSEQYFGPGTRLTVT.

The chain employs TRBV7-9 and TRBJ2-7; D is uncertain. The CDR3 runs 12 residues. Germline-derived CDR1 and CDR2 are SEHNR and FQNEAQ (reference sequence). V lost 2 bases, J lost 3 bases, and 5 bases lay in between. CDR3 region: CASSLNNYEQYF. The CDR3 DNA follows: TGTGCCAGCAGCTTAAACAACTACGAGCAGTACTTC.

This CDR3 reads CASSLERGLYEQYF. DNA of the CDR3: TGTGCCAGCAGCTTGGAGCGGGGGCTCTACGAGCAGTACTTC. The chain joins TRBV7-8 to TRBJ2-7; 8 bases align to TRBD2. The CDR3 spans 14 residues. Germline CDR1 is SGHVS and CDR2 is FQNEAQ. V lost 3 bases to trimming and J lost 3 bases; unmatched junction nucleotides: 4.

There are a few counts of this clone. J is TRBJ1-5 and V is TRBV5-5; TRBD1 might be the D (6 bases). Per the germline V gene, CDR1 is SGHKS and CDR2 is YYEKEE (reference sequence). The CDR3 runs to 17 residues. Between the trimmed V and J ends, which lost 0 bases and 1 base, there was a span of 14 bases. The CDR3 DNA reads TGTGCCAGCAGCTTGGGGCACAGGGCTGGGAGCAATCAGCCCCAGCATTTT. Its translation: CASSLGHRAGSNQPQHF.

V is TRBV19 and J is TRBJ2-1, with TRBD1 as a possible D gene (6 bases). The CDR3 runs to 13 residues. The V end was cut by 6 bases, the J end by 12 bases, with 18 bases between. CDR1 and CDR2 from the germline V gene are LNHDA and SQIVND (reference sequence). The CDR3: CASSEKDRWGQFF. CDR3 DNA sequence: TGTGCCAGTAGCGAAAAGGACAGATGGGGGCAGTTCTTC.

The chain joins TRBV11-3 to TRBJ1-2, with D hard to call. V lost 5 bases to trimming and J lost 8 bases, with 18 bases between them. This CDR3 region has 14 residues. Germline lookup yields CDR1 SGHNT and CDR2 YENEEA. The CDR3 here is CASSHGNGRLGYTF. The CDR3 DNA sequence: TGTGCCAGCAGCCATGGAAACGGACGGCTCGGCTACACCTTC.

The chain has TRBV7-2 and TRBJ1-2, with no clear D. This CDR3 contains 12 residues. With 5 bases removed from V and 4 bases from J, the gap between germline ends came to 8 bases. The V gene's germline CDR1 is SGHTA and CDR2 FQGNSA. The CDR3 sequence is CASSGRTYGYTF. The CDR3 DNA sequence: TGTGCCAGCAGCGGAAGGACCTATGGCTACACCTTC.

V usage is TRBV4-1 and J usage is TRBJ2-3; no firm D call. Trimming took off 1 base at V and 4 bases at J, with 15 bases between the two ends. This CDR3 spans 16 amino acids. From germline, CDR1 is MGHRA and CDR2 YSYEKL. CDR3 sequence: CASSQADMGMPDTQYF. CDR3 nucleotides: TGCGCCAGCAGCCAAGCGGATATGGGTATGCCAGATACGCAGTATTTT.

The chain carries TRBV28 and TRBJ1-5; D is perhaps TRBD1 (6 bases). There are 16 residues in the CDR3. Trimming pared 6 bases from V and 5 bases from J, leaving 20 bases between. Looked up from germline, CDR1 is MDHEN and CDR2 is SYDVKM. This chain's CDR3 is CASRKVAGAGDQPQHF. The CDR3 region has the DNA TGTGCCAGCAGGAAGGTGGCGGGGGCCGGGGATCAGCCCCAGCATTTT.

The chain carries TRBV7-8 and TRBJ1-1, with unresolved D. V lost 1 base to trimming and J lost 1 base, with 19 bases between them. Germline loops: CDR1 SGHVS, CDR2 FQNEAQ. CDR3 length: 18 amino acids. CDR3 DNA sequence: TGTGCCAGCAGCTTAGGTCGCCAGGAGCAAGCTCCGAACACTGAAGCTTTCTTT. Residues: CASSLGRQEQAPNTEAFF. Full variable domain (outside the CDR3, taken from reference TRBV7-8 and TRBJ1-1): GAGVSQSPRYKVAKRGQDVALRCDPISGHVSLFWYQQALGQGPEFLTYFQNEAQLDKSGLPSDRFFAERPEGSVSTLKIQRTQQEDSAVYLCASSLGRQEQAPNTEAFFGQGTRLTVV.

This chain links TRBV9 with TRBJ2-7; a possible D gene is TRBD1 (7 bases). V lost 0 bases to trimming and J lost 3 bases, with 10 bases between them. The CDR3 has 14 amino acids. Germline V lookup: CDR1 SGDLS, CDR2 YYNGEE. In DNA, the CDR3 is TGTGCCAGCAGCGTAGGACAGGGAGGCTACGAGCAGTACTTC. Its protein is CASSVGQGGYEQYF.

This sequence joins TRBV11-3 and TRBJ2-5; D gene ambiguous. Germline V lookup: CDR1 SGHNT, CDR2 YENEEA. V was trimmed by 1 base and J by 1 base, leaving 10 bases between them. The CDR3 is 15 residues long. CDR3 nucleotide sequence: TGTGCCAGCAGCTTAGGGCAGCTGGGCCAAGAGACCCAGTACTTC. It codes for CASSLGQLGQETQYF.

The rearrangement uses TRBV2 and TRBJ2-1, with D uncertain. Germline values: CDR1 SNHLY, CDR2 FYNNEI. This CDR3 comprises 11 residues. The V end lost 2 bases, the J end lost 8 bases, and 4 bases lay between the germline ends. The CDR3 sequence: CASSERYEQFF. The CDR3 DNA sequence: TGTGCCAGCAGTGAAAGGTATGAGCAGTTCTTC.

This clone was counted a few times. This chain links TRBV18 with TRBJ2-2; D is unclear. The CDR3 length is 15 residues. CDR1 and CDR2 (germline): KGHSH, LQKENI. V lost 6 bases and J lost 6, with 17 bases in between. CDR3 protein: CASSPFGSTSGELFF. The CDR3, as DNA: TGTGCCAGCTCGCCGTTCGGGTCCACCTCCGGGGAGCTGTTTTTT.

The chain has TRBV4-3 and TRBJ2-2, with 7 bases identical to TRBD1. The CDR3 spans 18 residues. Losses at the gene ends were 0 bases for V and 4 bases for J; bases not matched to a gene: 11. Germline loops: CDR1 LGHNA, CDR2 YSLEER. CDR3 nucleotides: TGCGCCAGCAGCCAAGAGTACCTGACAGGGAGCGGCACCGGGGAGCTGTTTTTT. Translation: CASSQEYLTGSGTGELFF.

This clone was recorded only once. The chain is built from TRBV5-1 and TRBJ2-1; 7 bases line up with TRBD1. The germline V gene encodes CDR1 SGHRS and CDR2 YFSETQ. This CDR3 is 13 amino acids long. V gave up 3 bases and J gave up 7 bases; unmatched junction bases: 4. The CDR3 spells CASSWTGENEQFF. CDR3 sequence (DNA): TGCGCCAGCAGCTGGACAGGAGAAAATGAGCAGTTCTTC.

The count of this clone is one. The junction and the germline gene differ at one end; a read error may be behind it. The rearrangement links TRBV9 to TRBJ2-5; 7 nucleotides align to TRBD2. Germline loops: CDR1 SGDLS, CDR2 YYNGEE. This CDR3 is built from 14 residues. The CDR3 loop is CASSVDEREETLYF. Here the CDR3 DNA reads TGTGCCAGCAGCGTAGATGAGCGGGAAGAGACCCTGTACTTC.

The CDR3 nucleotides are TGTGCCACCCAACAGGGGGGGAATGAGCAGTTCTTC. It yields the protein CATQQGGNEQFF. This chain joins TRBV15 and TRBJ2-1; D possibly corresponds to TRBD1 (8 bases). Germline CDR1 reads LNHNV; CDR2 reads YYDKDF (reference sequence). This CDR3 region has 12 residues. V was pared by 8 bases and J by 7 bases, with 12 bases between.

The chain couples TRBV2 to TRBJ1-1, with D perhaps matching TRBD1 (6 bases). Germline V gene sequence: CDR1 SNHLY, CDR2 FYNNEI. CDR3 length equals 13 residues. Trimming pared 2 bases from V and 4 bases from J, leaving 8 bases between. The chain's CDR3 is CASSEHRATEAFF. The CDR3 bases are TGTGCCAGCAGTGAACACAGGGCCACTGAAGCTTTCTTT.

The genes are TRBV5-1 and TRBJ2-2; D might be TRBD2 (6 bases). This CDR3 is 18 amino acids long. Between the trimmed V and J ends, which lost 0 bases and 0 bases, there was a span of 15 bases. Per the germline V gene, CDR1 is SGHRS and CDR2 is YFSETQ. CDR3 in DNA: TGCGCCAGCAGCTTGGAGTTCGGTGGAGGGACGAACACCGGGGAGCTGTTTTTT. Its protein product is CASSLEFGGGTNTGELFF.